This T cell receptor (beta chain) emerged from a study of human T cells and chemical hapten exposure. As to time point: patch test 3, about 24 weeks after DPC sensitization. Treatment denoted: therapeutic diphenylcyclopropenone sensitization with weekly scalp DPC. TCRdb processed the RACE reads anew with MiXCR; each CDR3 protein has one entry. The profile shows 95,000 to 150,000 distinct CDR3 sequences, 11% of them singletons. Germline-derived CDR1 and CDR2 are SGHTA and FQGNSA. Trimming shortened V by 3 bases and J by 9 bases, and 12 bases separated the two germline ends. This CDR3 region has 12 residues.

This chain uses TRBV7-2 with TRBJ2-7; D may correspond to TRBD1 or TRBD2 (5 bases each). The source is a woman in her forties or fifties with alopecia areata. Some clones in this sample may be carry-over from other donors' samples. The material was whole blood, obtained in connection with sensitization to the hapten diphenylcyclopropenone (DPC). CDR3 residues: CASSFDQGRQYF. The CDR3 DNA reads TGTGCCAGCAGCTTTGATCAGGGACGGCAGTACTTC.